This TCR beta chain was sequenced during a study of blood T cell repertoires in COVID-19 (dated by TCRdb to the early 2020s). Some background on the complete study: Samples from collaborators originated in the United States, Italy and Spain and spanned both the acute and convalescent phases of COVID-19. The prospective study material was composed of cDNA or gDNA derived from T cells, B-cell-depleted T cells, or PBMCs. The dataset comprised deeply sampled blood TCRbeta repertoires from subjects exposed to, actively infected with, or recovered from COVID-19. The repertoires were released in a freely available public database meant as a resource for research on the immune response to SARS-CoV-2. Samples were obtained from the ongoing ImmuneRACE study (first 160 participants) and from over a thousand subjects provided by 6 global collaborators. The sample metadata nearly always contained a de-identified subject ID, COVID-19 status, age in years and sex. Where HLA class I and class II types were available, the types were taken from metadata supplied by the sample provider, not from assay-based typing. Study-level results and caveats: How much clinical and demographic metadata was included differed by source and by participant, and the metadata was provided uncurated.

Worth noting for this clone: The antigen it binds to is not known. No qualities accompany the bases; no much larger clone lies one base away.

Whole blood was collected in K2EDTA tubes by collaborating institutions according to the institutions' own protocols. For TCRbeta analysis, collaborators shipped samples in one of three forms: frozen whole blood, isolated PBMCs, or DNA extracted from either of those sample types. TCRbeta CDR3 regions were amplified from genomic DNA using the immunoSEQ Assay, a bias-controlled multiplex PCR. Under the source paper's analysis protocol: The number of nucleated cells in each sample was estimated by amplification of reference gene primers within the assay. To quantify the absolute abundance of each unique TCRbeta CDR3 rearrangement, sequence reads were collapsed and filtered. For each sample, productive Simpson clonality was calculated by taking the square root of Simpson's diversity index across productive rearrangements. TCRdb stores this immuneACCESS table with in-frame sequences only. Part of the clones is absent; in the studies checked, under half of the shortfall reflects unresolved V genes, and no reason is known for the rest. The V and J calls and clone size come from that table; D and trimming were worked out from the DNA. This sample has over 400,000 clones in its table, and approximately 83% of those were observed once. The top ten hold under 4% of the sample.

Compared with germline, V lacks 1 base and J lacks 6 bases; bases without a gene match: 11. Reading the germline V gene (reference sequence) gives CDR1 GTSNPN and CDR2 SVGIG. The CDR3 sequence holds 18 residues, the cysteine and phenylalanine included. Just the 54-base CDR3 DNA is kept, in frame starting at base 1. This sequence originates from a human donor in a cohort sampled during active COVID-19. Sequenced: peripheral blood. This sequence uses TRBV30 and TRBJ2-2, and TRBD2 matches 13 of the central bases. This receptor has the CDR3 CAWSGARTSGRNPGELFF. The base sequence is TGTGCCTGGAGTGGGGCCCGGACTAGCGGGAGAAATCCCGGGGAGCTGTTTTTT. The entire variable domain, with the stretches around the CDR3 drawn from the reference TRBV30 and TRBJ2-2 proteins, is SQTIHQWPATLVQPVGSPLSLECTVEGTSNPNLYWYRQAAGRGLQLLFYSVGIGQISSEVPQNLSASRPQDRQFILSSKKLLLSDSGFYLCAWSGARTSGRNPGELFFGEGSRLTVL.